A single TCR beta chain is shown here with its context. The entry originates in a study of T cells in Graves' hyperthyroidism and ophthalmopathy. This CDR3 has 18 amino acids. Germline assignment: CDR1 MNHNS and CDR2 SASEGT. V was trimmed by 2 bases and J by 0 bases, leaving 19 bases between them. PBMCs were derived from more than 8 ml fresh peripheral blood. TCR beta CDR3 regions were amplified from RNA. A first-round RT-PCR of the TCR CDR3 used the HTBI primer set. One entry per CDR3 protein, called by TCRdb with MiXCR from the multiplex PCR reads. The repertoire consists of 500,000 to 650,000 distinct CDR3 sequences, with more than 12% occurring once and the leading ten covering 12%.

This receptor was identified in a woman aged 50 to 60 with Graves' ophthalmopathy. The chain uses TRBV6-1 and TRBJ1-2; no clear D gene. What was sequenced was blood. Written as DNA, the CDR3 is TGTGCCAGCAGTGAATTGGCTAGGGAGTTCGACTCTAACTATGGCTACACCTTC. It specifies CASSELAREFDSNYGYTF.